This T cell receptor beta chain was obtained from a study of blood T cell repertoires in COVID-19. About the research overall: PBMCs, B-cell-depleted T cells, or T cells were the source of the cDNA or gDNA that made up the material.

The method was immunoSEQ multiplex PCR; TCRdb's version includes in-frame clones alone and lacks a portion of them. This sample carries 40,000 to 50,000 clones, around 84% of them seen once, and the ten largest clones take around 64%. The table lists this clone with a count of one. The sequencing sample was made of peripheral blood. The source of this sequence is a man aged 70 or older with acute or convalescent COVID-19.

The CDR3 nucleotides read TGTGCCAGCTCACTCGACTTCAACAATCAGCCCCAGCATTTT. This translates into CASSLDFNNQPQHF. This sequence joins TRBV18 and TRBJ1-5; D is uncertain. Trimming removed 4 bases from V and 3 bases from J, with 10 bases in between. CDR1 is KGHSH, CDR2 LQKENI, per germline. The length of the CDR3 is 14 residues.